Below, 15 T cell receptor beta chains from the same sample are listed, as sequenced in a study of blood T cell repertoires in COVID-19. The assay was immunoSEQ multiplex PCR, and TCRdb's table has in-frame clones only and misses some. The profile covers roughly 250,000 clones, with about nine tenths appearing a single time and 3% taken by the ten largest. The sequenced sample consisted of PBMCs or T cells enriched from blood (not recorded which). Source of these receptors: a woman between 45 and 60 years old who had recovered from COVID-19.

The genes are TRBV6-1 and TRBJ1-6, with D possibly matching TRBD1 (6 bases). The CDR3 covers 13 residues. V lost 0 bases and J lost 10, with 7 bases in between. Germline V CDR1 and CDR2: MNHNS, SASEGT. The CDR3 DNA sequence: TGTGCCAGCAGTGAAGCGGGGGCCTCACCCCTCCACTTT. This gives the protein CASSEAGASPLHF.

The DNA for the CDR3 is TGCGCCAGCAGCTTTAGCGGGAGCTCCTACGAGCAGTACTTC. Translating it yields CASSFSGSSYEQYF. The rearrangement joins TRBV5-1 to TRBJ2-7; 9 bases align to TRBD2. This CDR3 is built from 14 residues. Trimming took 2 bases from V and 0 from J; bases not matched to a gene: 0. CDR1 is SGHRS, CDR2 YFSETQ, per germline.

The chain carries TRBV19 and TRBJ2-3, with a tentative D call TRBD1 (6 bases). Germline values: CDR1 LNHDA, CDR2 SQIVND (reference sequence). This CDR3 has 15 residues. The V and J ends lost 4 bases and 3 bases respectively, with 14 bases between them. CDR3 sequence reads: CASSTGQGITDTQYF. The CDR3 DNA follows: TGTGCCAGTAGTACCGGGCAGGGGATTACAGATACGCAGTATTTT.

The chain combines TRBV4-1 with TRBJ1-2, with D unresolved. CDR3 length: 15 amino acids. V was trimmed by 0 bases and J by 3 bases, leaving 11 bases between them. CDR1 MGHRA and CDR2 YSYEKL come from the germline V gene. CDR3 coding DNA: TGCGCCAGCAGCCAAGATGACACAACGGACTATGGCTACACCTTC. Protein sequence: CASSQDDTTDYGYTF.

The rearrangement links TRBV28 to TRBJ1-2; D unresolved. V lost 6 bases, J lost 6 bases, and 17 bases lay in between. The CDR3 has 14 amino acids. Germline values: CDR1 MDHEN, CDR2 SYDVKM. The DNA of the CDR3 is TGTGCCAGCAGCAAGGGAGAACTACCGAATGGCTACACCTTC. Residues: CASSKGELPNGYTF.

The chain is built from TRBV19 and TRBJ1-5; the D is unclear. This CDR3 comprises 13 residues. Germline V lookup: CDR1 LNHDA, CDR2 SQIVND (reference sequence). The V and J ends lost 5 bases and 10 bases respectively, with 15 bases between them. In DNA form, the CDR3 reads TGTGCCAGTAGTTGGTCGGTGAACCTCCCCCAGCATTTT. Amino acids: CASSWSVNLPQHF.

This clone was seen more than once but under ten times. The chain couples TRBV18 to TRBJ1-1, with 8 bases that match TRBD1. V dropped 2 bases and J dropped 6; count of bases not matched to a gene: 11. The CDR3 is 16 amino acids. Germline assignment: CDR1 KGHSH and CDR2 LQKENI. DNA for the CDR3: TGTGCCAGCTCACCAGCTAGAGCGGACAGGGCGGCTGAAGCTTTCTTT. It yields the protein CASSPARADRAAEAFF.

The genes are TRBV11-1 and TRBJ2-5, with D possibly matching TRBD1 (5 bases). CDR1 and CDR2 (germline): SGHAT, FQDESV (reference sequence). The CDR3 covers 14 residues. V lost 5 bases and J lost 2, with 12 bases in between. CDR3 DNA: TGTGCCAGCAGCCATCGCAGGGTTCAAGAGACCCAGTACTTC. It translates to CASSHRRVQETQYF.

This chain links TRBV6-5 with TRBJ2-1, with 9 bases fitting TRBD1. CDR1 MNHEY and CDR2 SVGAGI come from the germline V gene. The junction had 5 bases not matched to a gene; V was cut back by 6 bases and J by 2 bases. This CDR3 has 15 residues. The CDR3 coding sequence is TGTGCCAGCAGCCCGGACAGGGGCCCCTACAATGAGCAGTTCTTC. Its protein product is CASSPDRGPYNEQFF.

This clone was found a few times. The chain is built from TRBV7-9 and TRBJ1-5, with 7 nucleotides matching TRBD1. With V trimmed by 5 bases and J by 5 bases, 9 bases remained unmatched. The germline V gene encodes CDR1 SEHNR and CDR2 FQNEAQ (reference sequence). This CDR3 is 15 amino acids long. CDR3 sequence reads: CASSMTGFGDQPQHF. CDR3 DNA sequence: TGTGCCAGCAGCATGACAGGGTTTGGGGATCAGCCCCAGCATTTT.

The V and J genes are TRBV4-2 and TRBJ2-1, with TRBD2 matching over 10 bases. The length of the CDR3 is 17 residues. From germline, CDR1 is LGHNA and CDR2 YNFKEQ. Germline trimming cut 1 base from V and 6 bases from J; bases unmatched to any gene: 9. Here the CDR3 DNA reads TGTGCCAGCAGCCAAGCGGAACGAGCGGGAGGGCCCAATGAGCAGTTCTTC. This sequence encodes CASSQAERAGGPNEQFF.

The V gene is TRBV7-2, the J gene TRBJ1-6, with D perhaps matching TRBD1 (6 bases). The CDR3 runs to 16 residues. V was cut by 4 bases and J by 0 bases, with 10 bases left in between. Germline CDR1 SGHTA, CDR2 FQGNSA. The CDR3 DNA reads TGTGCCAGCAGCTCAGGACAGAACTCCTATAATTCACCCCTCCACTTT. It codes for CASSSGQNSYNSPLHF. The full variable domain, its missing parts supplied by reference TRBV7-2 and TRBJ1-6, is GAGVSQSPSNKVTEKGKDVELRCDPISGHTALYWYRQSLGQGLEFLIYFQGNSAPDKSGLPSDRFSAERTGGSVSTLTIQRTQQEDSAVYLCASSSGQNSYNSPLHFGNGTRLTVT.

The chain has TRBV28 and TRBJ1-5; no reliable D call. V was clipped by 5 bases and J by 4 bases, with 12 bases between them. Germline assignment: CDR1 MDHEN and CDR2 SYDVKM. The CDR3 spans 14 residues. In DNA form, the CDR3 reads TGTGCCAGCAGTGAATTGGGCACTAATCAGCCCCAGCATTTT. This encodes CASSELGTNQPQHF.

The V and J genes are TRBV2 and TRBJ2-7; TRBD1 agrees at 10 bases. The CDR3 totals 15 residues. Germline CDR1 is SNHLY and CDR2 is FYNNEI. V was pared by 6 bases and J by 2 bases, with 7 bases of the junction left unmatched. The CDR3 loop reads CASRDAGTGAYEQYF. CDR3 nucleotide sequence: TGTGCCAGCAGGGACGCCGGGACAGGGGCCTACGAGCAGTACTTC.

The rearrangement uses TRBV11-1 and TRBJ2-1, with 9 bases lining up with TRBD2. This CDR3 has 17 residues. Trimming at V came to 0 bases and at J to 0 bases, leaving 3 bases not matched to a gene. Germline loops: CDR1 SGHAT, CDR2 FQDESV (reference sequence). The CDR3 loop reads CASSLAYSGSSYNEQFF. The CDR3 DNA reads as TGTGCCAGCAGCTTAGCGTATAGCGGGAGCTCCTACAATGAGCAGTTCTTC.